These T cell receptor beta chains were read from a single sample in a study of T cell responses to AZD1222 COVID-19 vaccine. The data were produced by immunoSEQ multiplex PCR, yet TCRdb's version contains in-frame clones alone and is incomplete. This sample has 150,000 to 200,000 clones; roughly nine tenths occur once, and the top ten carry around 1.6%. The specimen was peripheral blood, collected on day 0 of AZD1222 vaccination. Every receptor here comes from an adult in good health. CDR3s include the opening cysteine and the closing phenylalanine or tryptophan. The D gene is left open where the match is weak. Where a row states a size, it is once, few, many or the class of an expanded clone; other rows omit it.

CDR3aa,CDR3nt,j_gene,d_gene,abundance,v_gene
CASSLRPSEHNSPLHF,TGTGCCAGCAGCCTCCGGCCCTCTGAGCATAATTCACCCCTCCACTTT,TRBJ1-6,-,-,TRBV5-5
CASSLTLSSTGKLFF,TGTGCCAGCAGCTTAACCTTGTCCTCCACCGGAAAACTGTTTTTT,TRBJ1-4,-,few,TRBV7-2
CASSFNVANQPQHF,TGTGCCAGTAGTTTCAATGTAGCGAATCAGCCCCAGCATTTT,TRBJ1-5,-,-,TRBV19
CASSQDRLAGTSQLDTQYF,TGTGCCAGCAGCCAAGATCGGCTAGCGGGAACCTCTCAACTAGATACGCAGTATTTT,TRBJ2-3,TRBD2,-,TRBV3-1/TRBV3-2
CASSDRVFSTDTQYF,TGTGCCAGCAGTGACAGGGTTTTTAGCACAGATACGCAGTATTTT,TRBJ2-3,-,-,TRBV6-1
CASSLAAIEAFF,TGTGCCAGCAGTTTAGCGGCAATTGAAGCTTTCTTT,TRBJ1-1,-,-,TRBV12-3/TRBV12-4
CANGEGKQTGELFF,TGTGCCAACGGGGAGGGGAAGCAAACCGGGGAGCTGTTTTTT,TRBJ2-2,TRBD2,-,TRBV6-5
CASRTEPYGYTF,TGTGCCAGCAGAACAGAACCCTATGGCTACACCTTC,TRBJ1-2,-,-,TRBV6-5
CASSSPGAPTLGNTIYF,TGTGCCAGCAGCTCCCCAGGGGCTCCAACTCTTGGAAACACCATATATTTT,TRBJ1-3,-,-,TRBV7-2
CASSQERMRGMNTEAFF,TGCGCCAGCAGCCAAGAGAGAATGAGGGGTATGAACACTGAAGCTTTCTTT,TRBJ1-1,-,-,TRBV4-3
CASSFTGGPDTQYF,TGCGCCAGCAGCTTCACAGGGGGCCCAGATACGCAGTATTTT,TRBJ2-3,TRBD1,-,TRBV5-1
CASSSGQQETQYF,TGTGCCAGCAGCTCGGGGCAGCAAGAGACCCAGTACTTC,TRBJ2-5,-,-,TRBV5-4
CASSPGTGATYEQYF,TGTGCCAGTAGTCCCGGGACAGGGGCCACCTACGAGCAGTACTTC,TRBJ2-7,TRBD1,once,TRBV19
CASSFRTGNPSGNTIYF,TGTGCCAGTAGTTTCCGGACAGGGAACCCGTCTGGAAACACCATATATTTT,TRBJ1-3,TRBD1,-,TRBV19
CASSEQDRSNQPQHF,TGTGCCAGCAGTGAACAAGACCGTAGCAATCAGCCCCAGCATTTT,TRBJ1-5,-,-,TRBV6-1
CASSEEGFHEQFF,TGTGCCAGCAGTGAAGAGGGTTTTCATGAGCAGTTCTTC,TRBJ2-1,-,-,TRBV12-3/TRBV12-4
CASSVQGSNTEAFF,TGTGCCAGCAGCGTGCAGGGTTCGAACACTGAAGCTTTCTTT,TRBJ1-1,-,-,TRBV6-5
CASSLEGRNTEAFF,TGTGCCAGCAGCTTGGAGGGTAGGAACACTGAAGCTTTCTTT,TRBJ1-1,-,few,TRBV5-8
CATASSVISDTQYF,TGTGCCACCGCGTCTAGCGTGATATCAGATACGCAGTATTTT,TRBJ2-3,-,-,TRBV19
CASTEQGNYGYTF,TGTGCCAGCACCGAACAGGGGAACTATGGCTACACCTTC,TRBJ1-2,TRBD1,once,TRBV2
CATTREGLNSPLHF,TGTGCCACCACCCGAGAAGGCCTAAATTCACCCCTCCACTTT,TRBJ1-6,-,-,TRBV15
CASSPIGQGAGGYTF,TGTGCCAGCAGCCCGATTGGTCAGGGGGCCGGTGGCTACACCTTC,TRBJ1-2,TRBD1,-,TRBV5-4
CASSPRGTGNSPLHF,TGTGCCAGCAGCCCCCGTGGGACAGGGAATTCACCCCTCCACTTT,TRBJ1-6,TRBD1,-,TRBV9
CASSLEVTRPNEQFF,TGCGCCAGCAGCTTGGAGGTGACTAGGCCGAATGAGCAGTTCTTC,TRBJ2-1,-,-,TRBV5-1
CASRDSRGYGYTF,TGTGCCAGTAGGGACTCCAGGGGCTATGGCTACACCTTC,TRBJ1-2,-,-,TRBV19
CASSPTLDSQNSPLHF,TGTGCCAGCAGCCCAACCCTGGACAGCCAGAATTCACCCCTCCACTTT,TRBJ1-6,-,once,TRBV9
CASRVLQGGGQPQHF,TGTGCCAGCAGGGTACTTCAGGGCGGTGGTCAGCCCCAGCATTTT,TRBJ1-5,-,-,TRBV6-5
CASSPGTFGELFF,TGTGCCAGCAGCCCCGGGACATTCGGGGAGCTGTTTTTT,TRBJ2-2,-,few,TRBV7-9
CASSRAPGTSGGATGELFF,TGCGCCAGCAGCCGCGCTCCCGGGACTAGCGGGGGGGCCACCGGGGAGCTGTTTTTT,TRBJ2-2,TRBD2,once,TRBV5-1
CASSFWDRGLEQFF,TGTGCCAGCAGTTTTTGGGACAGGGGGCTTGAGCAGTTCTTC,TRBJ2-1,TRBD1,-,TRBV28
CASGGQTMNTEAFF,TGTGCCAGCGGGGGACAGACCATGAACACTGAAGCTTTCTTT,TRBJ1-1,TRBD1,-,TRBV6-5
CASSRGTGGNTEAFF,TGTGCCAGTAGTAGGGGGACAGGGGGAAACACTGAAGCTTTCTTT,TRBJ1-1,TRBD1,-,TRBV19
CASRPGQGNSPLHF,TGCGCCAGCAGACCTGGACAGGGGAATTCACCCCTCCACTTT,TRBJ1-6,TRBD1,-,TRBV10-2
CASSPQDRTGGNTIYF,TGTGCCAGCAGCCCGCAGGACAGAACTGGCGGAAACACCATATATTTT,TRBJ1-3,-,-,TRBV9
CASSLGLLGHEQFF,TGTGCCAGCAGCTTGGGCCTTTTGGGGCATGAGCAGTTCTTC,TRBJ2-1,-,-,TRBV5-6